Given below is one T cell receptor beta chain in context. Antigen unknown. The record originates from a study of vaccination and CD4 T cells after COVID-19. Study context: Participants were given two doses of BNT162b2 or mRNA-1273 vaccine.

The CDR3 extends over 13 amino acids. Germline CDR1 LGHDT, CDR2 YNNKEL (reference sequence). The V gene lost 0 bases and the J gene lost 7 bases, with 4 bases spanning the gap. Treatment meaning: approximately 11-day PBMC culture with coronavirus spike peptide pools or control peptides (ViraFEST assay). The Oncomine TCR Beta short-read assay was what sequenced the DNA obtained from cultured CD4+ T cells. TCRdb passed the PCR reads through MiXCR, listing each CDR3 protein once. This sample has 14,000 to 15,000 distinct CDR3 sequences, with almost 50% found just once. The receptor's source is a human donor with COVID-19. The rearrangement joins TRBV3-1 to TRBJ1-6, with no clear D. Specimen: cultured CD4+ T cells from blood, collected after SARS-CoV-2 vaccination. This chain's CDR3 is CASSQDRNSPLHF. CDR3 DNA sequence: TGTGCCAGCAGCCAAGATCGGAATTCACCCCTCCACTTT.